The entry below gives a single T cell receptor beta chain sequence along with its context. Per the study methods: Counts of nucleated cells, estimated from reference gene primer amplification, were obtained. This table comes from immunoSEQ multiplex PCR, and its TCRdb copy is limited to in-frame clones, with some not included. V, J and clone size were drawn from that table, and D and trimming were deduced from the DNA. The sample comprises a few hundred thousand clones, more than 80% of which are singletons, and 1% to 1.5% rests with the top ten. The CDR3 has 16 residues. Germline V gene lookup returns CDR1 MNHEY and CDR2 SMNVEV (reference sequence). Trimming left V 4 bases short and J 1 base short, with 15 bases between. The data originate from a study of blood T cell repertoires in COVID-19. Across the whole study: The United States, Italy and Spain supplied acute and convalescent COVID-19 samples.

The sample was peripheral blood. This receptor was taken from a middle-aged man with acute or convalescent COVID-19. The chain carries TRBV27 and TRBJ2-3, with D maybe TRBD2 (6 bases). CDR3 nucleotide sequence: TGTGCCAGCAGTTCCCCCGGGAGTCCCGGCACAGATACGCAGTATTTT. As protein: CASSSPGSPGTDTQYF.